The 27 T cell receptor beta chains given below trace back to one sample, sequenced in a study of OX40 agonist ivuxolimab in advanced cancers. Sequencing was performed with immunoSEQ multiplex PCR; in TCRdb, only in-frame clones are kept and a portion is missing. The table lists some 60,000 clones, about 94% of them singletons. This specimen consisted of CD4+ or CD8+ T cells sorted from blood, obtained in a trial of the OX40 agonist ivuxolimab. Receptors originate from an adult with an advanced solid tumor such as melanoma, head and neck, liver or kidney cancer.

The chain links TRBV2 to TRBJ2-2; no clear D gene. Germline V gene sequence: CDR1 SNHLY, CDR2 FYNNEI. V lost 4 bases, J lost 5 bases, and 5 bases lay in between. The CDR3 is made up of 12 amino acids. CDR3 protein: CASSVRTGELFF. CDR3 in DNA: TGTGCCAGCAGTGTAAGGACCGGGGAGCTGTTTTTT.

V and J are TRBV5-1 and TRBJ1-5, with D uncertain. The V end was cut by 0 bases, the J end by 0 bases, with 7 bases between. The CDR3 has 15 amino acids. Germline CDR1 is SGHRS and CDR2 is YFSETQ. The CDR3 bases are TGCGCCAGCAGCTTGGAGGGATATAGCAATCAGCCCCAGCATTTT. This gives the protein CASSLEGYSNQPQHF.

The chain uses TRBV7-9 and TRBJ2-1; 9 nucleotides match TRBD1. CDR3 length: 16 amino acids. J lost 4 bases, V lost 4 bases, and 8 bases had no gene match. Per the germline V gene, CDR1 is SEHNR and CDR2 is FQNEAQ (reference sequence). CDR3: CASSSRTGAGYNEQFF. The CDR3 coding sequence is TGTGCCAGCAGCTCCCGGACAGGGGCGGGATACAATGAGCAGTTCTTC.

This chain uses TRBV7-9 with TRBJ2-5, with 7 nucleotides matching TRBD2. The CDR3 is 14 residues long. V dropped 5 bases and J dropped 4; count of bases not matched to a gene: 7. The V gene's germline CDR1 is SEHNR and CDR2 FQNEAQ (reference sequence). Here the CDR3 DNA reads TGTGCCAGCAGCGCGACTAGCAGTAGAGAGACCCAGTACTTC. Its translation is CASSATSSRETQYF. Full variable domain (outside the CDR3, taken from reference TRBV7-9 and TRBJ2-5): DTGVSQNPRHKITKRGQNVTFRCDPISEHNRLYWYRQTLGQGPEFLTYFQNEAQLEKSRLLSDRFSAERPKGSFSTLEIQRTEQGDSAMYLCASSATSSRETQYFGPGTRLLVL.

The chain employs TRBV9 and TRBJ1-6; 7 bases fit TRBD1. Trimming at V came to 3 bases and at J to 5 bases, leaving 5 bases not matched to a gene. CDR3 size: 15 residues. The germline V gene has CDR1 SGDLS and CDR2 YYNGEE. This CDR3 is CASSGSGQDNSPLHF. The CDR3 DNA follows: TGTGCCAGCAGCGGATCCGGACAGGATAATTCACCCCTCCACTTT.

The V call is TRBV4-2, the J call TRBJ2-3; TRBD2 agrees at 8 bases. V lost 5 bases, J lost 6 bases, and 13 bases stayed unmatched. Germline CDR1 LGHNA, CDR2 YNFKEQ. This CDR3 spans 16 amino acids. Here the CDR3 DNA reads TGTGCCAGCAGCTTTTTAGCGGGGAGAAGCGGCGATACGCAGTATTTT. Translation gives CASSFLAGRSGDTQYF.

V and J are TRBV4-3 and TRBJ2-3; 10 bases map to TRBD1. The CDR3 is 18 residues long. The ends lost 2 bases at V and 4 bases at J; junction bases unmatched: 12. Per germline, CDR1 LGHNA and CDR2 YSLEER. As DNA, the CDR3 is TGCGCCAGCAGCCAATTGGTCCCGGGGGACAGGGGCCCAGATACGCAGTATTTT. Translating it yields CASSQLVPGDRGPDTQYF.

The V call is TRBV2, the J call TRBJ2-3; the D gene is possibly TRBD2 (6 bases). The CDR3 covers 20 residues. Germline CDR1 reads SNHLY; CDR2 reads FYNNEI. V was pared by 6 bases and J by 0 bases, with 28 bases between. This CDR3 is CASRGRARFTGSPSTDTQYF. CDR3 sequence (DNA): TGTGCCAGCAGGGGACGCGCTCGTTTTACCGGGAGCCCTAGCACAGATACGCAGTATTTT.

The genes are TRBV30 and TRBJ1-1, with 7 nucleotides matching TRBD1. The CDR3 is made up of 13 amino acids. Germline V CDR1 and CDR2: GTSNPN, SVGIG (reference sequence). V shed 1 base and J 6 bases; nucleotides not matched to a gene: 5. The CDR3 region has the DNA TGTGCCTGGAGTGAGACAGGGAGTCCTGAAGCTTTCTTT. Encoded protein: CAWSETGSPEAFF.

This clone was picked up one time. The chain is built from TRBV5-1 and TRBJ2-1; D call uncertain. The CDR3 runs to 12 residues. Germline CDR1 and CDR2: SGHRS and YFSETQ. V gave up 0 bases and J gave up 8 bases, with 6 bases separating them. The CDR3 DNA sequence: TGCGCCAGCAGCTTGGGGGGATATGAGCAGTTCTTC. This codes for CASSLGGYEQFF.

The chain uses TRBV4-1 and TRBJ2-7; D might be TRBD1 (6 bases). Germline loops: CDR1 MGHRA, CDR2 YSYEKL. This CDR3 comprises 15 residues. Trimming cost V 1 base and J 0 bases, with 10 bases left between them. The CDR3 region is CASSQGRQASYEQYF. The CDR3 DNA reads TGCGCCAGCAGCCAAGGCAGACAGGCCTCCTACGAGCAGTACTTC.

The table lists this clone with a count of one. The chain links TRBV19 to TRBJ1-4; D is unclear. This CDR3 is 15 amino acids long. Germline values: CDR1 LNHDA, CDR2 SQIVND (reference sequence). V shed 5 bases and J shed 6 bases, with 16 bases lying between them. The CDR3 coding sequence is TGTGCCAGTAGTCCCTTGGAAAGCCGGGATGAAAAACTGTTTTTT. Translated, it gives CASSPLESRDEKLFF.

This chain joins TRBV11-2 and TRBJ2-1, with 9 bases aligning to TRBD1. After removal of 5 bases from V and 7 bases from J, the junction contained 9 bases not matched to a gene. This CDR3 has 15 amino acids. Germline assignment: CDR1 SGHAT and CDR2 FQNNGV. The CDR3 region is CASSDGTGPLNEQFF. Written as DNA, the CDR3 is TGTGCCAGCAGCGACGGGACAGGGCCACTAAATGAGCAGTTCTTC.

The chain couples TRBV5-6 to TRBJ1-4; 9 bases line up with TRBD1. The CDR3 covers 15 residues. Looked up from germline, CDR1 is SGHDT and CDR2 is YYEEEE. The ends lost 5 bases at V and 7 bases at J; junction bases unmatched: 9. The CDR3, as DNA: TGTGCCAGCAGTCGTTCCGGGACAGGGCTTGAAAAACTGTTTTTT. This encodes CASSRSGTGLEKLFF.

The DNA of the CDR3 is TGCGCCAGCAGCCAAGATCCTGGGGGAGGCTATGGCTACACCTTC. Amino acid sequence: CASSQDPGGGYGYTF. The chain recombines TRBV4-3 with TRBJ1-2, with D possibly matching TRBD1 (5 bases). Trimming cost V 0 bases and J 4 bases, with 12 bases left between them. The germline CDR1 and CDR2 sequences are LGHNA and YSLEER. The CDR3 is 15 amino acids.

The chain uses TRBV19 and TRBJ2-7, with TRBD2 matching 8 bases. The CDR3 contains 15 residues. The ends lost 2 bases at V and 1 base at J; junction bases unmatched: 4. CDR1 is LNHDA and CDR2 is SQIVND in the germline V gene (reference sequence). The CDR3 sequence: CASSITLAGSYEQYF. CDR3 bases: TGTGCCAGTAGTATAACGCTAGCGGGTTCCTACGAGCAGTACTTC.

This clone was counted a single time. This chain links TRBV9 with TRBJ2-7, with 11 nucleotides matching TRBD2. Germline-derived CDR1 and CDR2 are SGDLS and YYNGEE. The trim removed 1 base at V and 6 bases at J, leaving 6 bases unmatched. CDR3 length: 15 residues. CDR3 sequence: CASSVWELAGAEQYF. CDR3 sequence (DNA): TGTGCCAGCAGCGTATGGGAACTAGCGGGAGCCGAGCAGTACTTC.

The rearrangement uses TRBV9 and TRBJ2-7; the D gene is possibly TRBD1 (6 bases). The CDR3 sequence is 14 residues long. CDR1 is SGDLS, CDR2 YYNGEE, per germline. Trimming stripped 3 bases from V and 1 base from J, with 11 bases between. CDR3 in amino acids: CASSARDNSYEQYF. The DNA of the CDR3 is TGTGCCAGCAGCGCCCGGGACAATTCCTACGAGCAGTACTTC.

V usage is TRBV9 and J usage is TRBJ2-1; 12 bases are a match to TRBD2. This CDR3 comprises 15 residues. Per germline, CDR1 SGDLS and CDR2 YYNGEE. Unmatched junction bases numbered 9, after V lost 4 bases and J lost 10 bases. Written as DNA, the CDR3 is TGTGCCAGCAGCCCTCCTTTTGGACTAGCGGGAGAGCAGTTCTTC. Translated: CASSPPFGLAGEQFF.

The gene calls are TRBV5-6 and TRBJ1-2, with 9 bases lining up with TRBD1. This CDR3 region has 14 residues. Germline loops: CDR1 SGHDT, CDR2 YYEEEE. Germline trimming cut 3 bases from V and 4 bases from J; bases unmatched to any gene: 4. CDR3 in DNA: TGTGCCAGCAGCTGGGGACAGGGAAGCTATGGCTACACCTTC. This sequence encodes CASSWGQGSYGYTF. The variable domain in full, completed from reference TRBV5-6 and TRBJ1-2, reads DAGVTQSPTHLIKTRGQQVTLRCSPKSGHDTVSWYQQALGQGPQFIFQYYEEEERQRGNFPDRFSGHQFPNYSSELNVNALLLGDSALYLCASSWGQGSYGYTFGSGTRLTVV.

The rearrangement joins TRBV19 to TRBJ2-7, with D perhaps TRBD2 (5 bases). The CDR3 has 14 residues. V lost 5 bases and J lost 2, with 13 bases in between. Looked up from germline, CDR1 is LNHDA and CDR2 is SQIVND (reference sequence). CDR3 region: CASSFGLFTYEQYF. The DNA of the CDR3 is TGTGCCAGTAGTTTTGGACTTTTTACCTACGAGCAGTACTTC.

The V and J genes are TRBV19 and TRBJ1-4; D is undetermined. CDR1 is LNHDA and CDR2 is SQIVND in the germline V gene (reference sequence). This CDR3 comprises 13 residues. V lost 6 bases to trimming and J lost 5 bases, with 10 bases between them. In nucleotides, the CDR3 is TGTGCCAGTAGCTTTTGGTTAAATGAAAAACTGTTTTTT. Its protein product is CASSFWLNEKLFF.

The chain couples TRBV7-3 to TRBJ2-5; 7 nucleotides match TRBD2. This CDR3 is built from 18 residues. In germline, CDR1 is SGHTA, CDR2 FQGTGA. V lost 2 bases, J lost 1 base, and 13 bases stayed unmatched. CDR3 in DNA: TGTGCCAGCAGCTTATGGGGAAGGCGGGAGCGGAGCCAAGAGACCCAGTACTTC. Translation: CASSLWGRRERSQETQYF.

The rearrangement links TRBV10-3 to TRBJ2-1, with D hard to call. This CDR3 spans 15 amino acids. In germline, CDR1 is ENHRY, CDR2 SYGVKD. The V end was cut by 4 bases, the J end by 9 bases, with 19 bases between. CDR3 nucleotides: TGTGCCATCAGTGCGTCCCGCCAAGTTGGCGTTGAGCAGTTCTTC. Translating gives CAISASRQVGVEQFF.

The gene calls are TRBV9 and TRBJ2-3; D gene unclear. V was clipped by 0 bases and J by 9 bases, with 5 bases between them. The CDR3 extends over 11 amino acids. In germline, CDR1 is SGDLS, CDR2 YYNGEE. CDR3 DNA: TGTGCCAGCAGCGTAGCGGAGACGCAGTATTTT. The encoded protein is CASSVAETQYF.

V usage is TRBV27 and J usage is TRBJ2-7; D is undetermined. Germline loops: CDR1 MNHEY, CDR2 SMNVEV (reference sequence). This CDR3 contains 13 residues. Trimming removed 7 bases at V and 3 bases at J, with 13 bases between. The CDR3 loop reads CASMGGGDYEQYF. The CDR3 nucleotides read TGTGCCAGCATGGGTGGCGGAGACTACGAGCAGTACTTC.

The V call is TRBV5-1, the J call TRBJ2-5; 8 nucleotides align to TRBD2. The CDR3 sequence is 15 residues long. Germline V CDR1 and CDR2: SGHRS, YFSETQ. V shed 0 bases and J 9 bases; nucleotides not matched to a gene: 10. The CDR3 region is CASSLGLAGSPAQYF. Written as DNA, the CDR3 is TGCGCCAGCAGCTTGGGGCTAGCGGGTTCCCCGGCCCAGTACTTC.